This entry lists 16 T cell receptor beta chains sequenced from one sample in a study of cytomegalovirus exposure and HLA in healthy donors. The PCR used 60 Vbeta and 13 Jbeta primers. The table came from immunoSEQ multiplex PCR; TCRdb's copy has only in-frame clones and leaves some out. The sample contains roughly 130,000 clones, roughly 83% of which appear only once. Sequenced sample: PBMCs. The source of these receptors is a female donor in good health and CMV-seronegative.

The chain links TRBV30 to TRBJ2-1; 8 bases line up with TRBD2. CDR1 and CDR2 from the germline V gene are GTSNPN and SVGIG (reference sequence). Trimming cost V 0 bases and J 4 bases; bases outside gene matches: 11. This CDR3 comprises 17 residues. CDR3 residues: CAWSVGAGVVGYNEQFF. DNA of the CDR3: TGTGCCTGGAGTGTAGGAGCGGGAGTGGTTGGGTACAATGAGCAGTTCTTC.

V gene TRBV4-3 combines with J gene TRBJ2-5, with no clear D. V lost 0 bases to trimming and J lost 4 bases, with 6 bases between them. The CDR3 runs 13 residues. From germline, CDR1 is LGHNA and CDR2 YSLEER. CDR3: CASSQDLRETQYF. CDR3 nucleotide sequence: TGCGCCAGCAGCCAAGATCTTAGAGAGACCCAGTACTTC.

This clone was seen once. The V call is TRBV9, the J call TRBJ1-4, with a tentative D call TRBD1 (5 bases). The V and J ends lost 0 bases and 13 bases respectively, with 10 bases between them. Per germline, CDR1 SGDLS and CDR2 YYNGEE. The CDR3 length is 12 residues. The CDR3 region has the DNA TGTGCCAGCAGCGTAGCGCAGGGAAGACTGTTTTTT. This gives the protein CASSVAQGRLFF.

The chain has TRBV19 and TRBJ1-5, with a possible D match to TRBD1 (6 bases). This CDR3 contains 14 residues. The V gene's germline CDR1 is LNHDA and CDR2 SQIVND (reference sequence). V dropped 4 bases and J dropped 6 bases, with 13 bases sitting between them. The CDR3 loop is CASSRNRDGQPQHF. The CDR3 DNA sequence: TGTGCCAGTAGTAGAAACAGGGATGGTCAGCCCCAGCATTTT.

The chain couples TRBV7-9 to TRBJ1-4; TRBD1 agrees at 7 bases. CDR1 and CDR2 from the germline V gene are SEHNR and FQNEAQ (reference sequence). The CDR3 has 16 residues. V lost 3 bases to trimming and J lost 4 bases; unmatched junction nucleotides: 8. Here the CDR3 DNA reads TGTGCCAGCAGCTTTGAAGTAGGGGGCTTTAATGAAAAACTGTTTTTT. Translation: CASSFEVGGFNEKLFF. Together with reference TRBV7-9 and TRBJ1-4, the CDR3 gives the full variable domain: DTGVSQNPRHKITKRGQNVTFRCDPISEHNRLYWYRQTLGQGPEFLTYFQNEAQLEKSRLLSDRFSAERPKGSFSTLEIQRTEQGDSAMYLCASSFEVGGFNEKLFFGSGTQLSVL.

This sequence joins TRBV28 and TRBJ1-2; TRBD1 matches 8 bases. J lost 7 bases, V lost 6 bases, and 7 bases had no gene match. The CDR3 contains 13 residues. CDR1 is MDHEN, CDR2 SYDVKM, per germline. The CDR3 loop is CASSDGQGVGYTF. The CDR3 DNA is TGTGCCAGCAGCGACGGACAGGGCGTTGGCTACACCTTC.

V and J are TRBV27 and TRBJ1-5; D is uncertain. The ends were cut back, 4 bases at V and 4 bases at J, with 8 bases in the middle. Germline V CDR1 and CDR2: MNHEY, SMNVEV (reference sequence). The CDR3 covers 13 residues. The CDR3 spells CASSWAANQPQHF. CDR3 in DNA: TGTGCCAGCAGTTGGGCCGCAAATCAGCCCCAGCATTTT.

This clone occurred many times. The chain is built from TRBV4-3 and TRBJ1-5; D not certain. Trimming pared 0 bases from V and 5 bases from J, leaving 8 bases between. The CDR3 consists of 14 residues. Germline V gene lookup returns CDR1 LGHNA and CDR2 YSLEER. The chain's CDR3 is CASSQERGYQPQHF. In nucleotides, the CDR3 is TGCGCCAGCAGCCAAGAAAGAGGGTATCAGCCCCAGCATTTT.

A word on this clone: Its ends do not fully match the called genes, so a read error is possible. The chain carries TRBV7-7 and TRBJ1-5; D gene ambiguous. This CDR3 comprises 13 residues. Germline loops: CDR1 SSHAT, CDR2 FNYEAQ (reference sequence). The CDR3, as DNA: TGTGCTAGCAGCTTAACGGAGAATCAGCCCCAGCATTTT. Translated, it gives CASSLTENQPQHF.

In its sample, this clone was seen a few times. V gene TRBV7-9 combines with J gene TRBJ2-1, with 11 nucleotides matching TRBD2. The germline gives CDR1 SEHNR, CDR2 FQNEAQ (reference sequence). CDR3 length: 14 residues. The V and J ends lost 3 bases and 12 bases, in that order; junction bases with no gene match: 7. The CDR3 spells CASSFTSGGTAQFF. CDR3 coding DNA: TGTGCCAGCAGCTTTACTAGCGGGGGAACGGCGCAGTTCTTC.

The chain couples TRBV28 to TRBJ2-1, with 9 bases identical to TRBD2. CDR1 MDHEN and CDR2 SYDVKM come from the germline V gene. The CDR3 is 17 residues long. After removal of 5 bases from V and 4 bases from J, the junction contained 12 bases not matched to a gene. For the CDR3, the DNA is TGTGCCAGCAGTCCCTTCGTAGCGGGAGTGGGGTACAATGAGCAGTTCTTC. Its protein product is CASSPFVAGVGYNEQFF.

The chain is built from TRBV7-9 and TRBJ2-5, with D hard to call. Per the germline V gene, CDR1 is SEHNR and CDR2 is FQNEAQ (reference sequence). V dropped 4 bases and J dropped 4 bases, with 7 bases sitting between them. This CDR3 is built from 12 residues. The CDR3 spells CASSYSRETQYF. CDR3 in DNA: TGTGCCAGCAGCTATAGCAGAGAGACCCAGTACTTC.

The V and J genes are TRBV5-8 and TRBJ2-2, with 10 bases that match TRBD1. Germline CDR1 is SGHTS and CDR2 is YDEGEE. Losses at the gene ends were 3 bases for V and 5 bases for J; bases not matched to a gene: 4. The CDR3 contains 15 residues. CDR3 DNA sequence: TGTGCCAGCAGCTCCGACAGGGGGCGAACCGGGGAGCTGTTTTTT. Protein: CASSSDRGRTGELFF.

For this clone: The sample holds other DNA sequences that translate to the same CDR3. The genes are TRBV7-2 and TRBJ2-7, with TRBD2 identical over 8 bases. CDR3 length equals 14 residues. Germline V gives CDR1 SGHTA, CDR2 FQGNSA. J lost 3 bases, V lost 5 bases, and 6 bases had no gene match. The DNA for the CDR3 is TGTGCCAGCAGCCCCGGACTAGCAGGCTACGAGCAGTACTTC. It specifies CASSPGLAGYEQYF.

The chain joins TRBV28 to TRBJ2-3; TRBD2 matches at 12 bases. Trimming cost V 2 bases and J 6 bases; bases outside gene matches: 3. From germline, CDR1 is MDHEN and CDR2 SYDVKM. The CDR3 sequence is 15 residues long. The CDR3 DNA sequence: TGTGCCAGCAGTTTAACGCTAGCGGGGGGGGATACGCAGTATTTT. Protein product: CASSLTLAGGDTQYF. Using reference TRBV28 and TRBJ2-3 for the parts outside the CDR3, the full variable domain is DVKVTQSSRYLVKRTGEKVFLECVQDMDHENMFWYRQDPGLGLRLIYFSYDVKMKEKGDIPEGYSVSREKKERFSLILESASTNQTSMYLCASSLTLAGGDTQYFGPGTRLTVL.

The chain combines TRBV5-1 with TRBJ2-1, with 7 bases matching TRBD1. The CDR3 has 14 residues. Trimming at V came to 2 bases and at J to 7 bases, leaving 6 bases not matched to a gene. The germline gives CDR1 SGHRS, CDR2 YFSETQ. The CDR3 is CASSLRQGHNEQFF. CDR3 nucleotides: TGCGCCAGCAGCTTACGACAGGGCCATAATGAGCAGTTCTTC.